The present TCR beta chain was sequenced within a study of T cell responses to AZD1222 COVID-19 vaccine. Study results and limitations: Researchers report vaccine-associated CD4 TCRs spanning spike, with dominance at 160-218 and 743-854.

Repertoires were generated with immunoSEQ multiplex PCR, while TCRdb's copy carries only in-frame clones and drops some. The repertoire has 100,000 to 150,000 clones, 75% to 90% of them found once; the top ten carry approximately 1.6%. Worth noting for this clone: Its antigen is currently unknown.

The sequence was collected from an adult in good health. This specimen was peripheral blood, taken on day 0 of AZD1222 vaccination.

The CDR3 DNA follows: TGTGCCAGCAACAACCCGGGACTAGCGGGAGGTTGGTACAATGAGCAGTTCTTC. It specifies CASNNPGLAGGWYNEQFF. The chain combines TRBV7-2 with TRBJ2-1; TRBD2 matches 15 bases. The ends lost 7 bases at V and 4 bases at J; junction bases unmatched: 11. The CDR3 extends over 18 amino acids. Germline V gene data show CDR1 as SGHTA and CDR2 as FQGNSA. Looking up the rest from reference TRBV7-2 and TRBJ2-1 gives the full variable domain: GAGVSQSPSNKVTEKGKDVELRCDPISGHTALYWYRQSLGQGLEFLIYFQGNSAPDKSGLPSDRFSAERTGGSVSTLTIQRTQQEDSAVYLCASNNPGLAGGWYNEQFFGPGTRLTVL.